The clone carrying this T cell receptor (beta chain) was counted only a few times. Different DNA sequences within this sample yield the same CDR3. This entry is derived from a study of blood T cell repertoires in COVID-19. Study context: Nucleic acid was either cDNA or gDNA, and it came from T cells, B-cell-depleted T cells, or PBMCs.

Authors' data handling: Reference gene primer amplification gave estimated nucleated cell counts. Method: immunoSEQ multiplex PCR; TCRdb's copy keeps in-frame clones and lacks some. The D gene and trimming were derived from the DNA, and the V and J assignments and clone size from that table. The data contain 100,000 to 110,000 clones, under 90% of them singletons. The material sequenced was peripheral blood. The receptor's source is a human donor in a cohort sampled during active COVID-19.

In DNA, the CDR3 is TGTGCCATCAGTGAGTCGATGGCGGGCGGGAGCTACAATGAGCAGTTCTTC. Its translation is CAISESMAGGSYNEQFF. V is TRBV10-3 and J is TRBJ2-1; 7 bases line up with TRBD2. After removal of 0 bases from V and 3 bases from J, the junction contained 8 bases not matched to a gene. The V gene's germline CDR1 is ENHRY and CDR2 SYGVKD. The CDR3 covers 17 residues.